Described below is a single T cell receptor (beta chain) sequence and its context. The CDR3 is cut off 3 residues early in the read; its end comes from the germline J gene. Other DNA sequences within the sample encode an identical CDR3. This entry comes from a study of T cells in women clearing cervical HPV infection. V dropped 2 bases and J dropped 0 bases, with 8 bases sitting between them. This CDR3 spans 15 amino acids. In germline, CDR1 is SGHTA, CDR2 FQGNSA. Profiling relied on immunoSEQ multiplex PCR, and the TCRdb table lists in-frame clones only, not all of them. This repertoire includes about 22,000 clones.

The rearrangement links TRBV7-2 to TRBJ1-3, with a weak D call TRBD1 (5 bases). Specimen: blood buffy coat. The source of this sequence is a woman aged 18-70 years with a cervical HPV16 infection that either progressed to CIN3+ or cleared (not recorded which). The CDR3 loop reads CASSLTGFSGNTIYF. Incomplete CDR3 DNA: TGTGCCAGCAGCTTAACAGGTTTCTCTGGAAACACC.